The rows below give T cell receptor beta chains drawn from one sample of a study of OX40 agonist ivuxolimab in advanced cancers. The table came from immunoSEQ multiplex PCR; TCRdb's copy has only in-frame clones and leaves some out. The table records tens of thousands of clones, 80% to 90% of them present only once. The sequences come from CD4+ or CD8+ T cells sorted from blood, collected in a trial of the OX40 agonist ivuxolimab. The receptors were gathered from an adult with an advanced solid tumor such as melanoma, head and neck, liver or kidney cancer. Both conserved end residues are part of each CDR3. Each record gives: D gene, clone size, V gene, J gene, CDR3 protein, CDR3 DNA. The D gene is left open where the match is weak. Part of the rows lack a size; the others show once, few, many or a class for expanded clones.

NA	NA	TRBV5-1	TRBJ1-5	CASSLGNRDNQPQHF	TGCGCCAGCAGCTTGGGAAACAGGGACAATCAGCCCCAGCATTTT
NA	NA	TRBV6-5	TRBJ1-2	CASSYDGMTNYGYTF	TGTGCCAGCAGTTACGACGGAATGACCAACTATGGCTACACCTTC
NA	NA	TRBV11-2	TRBJ2-1	CASSLEAGWTYNEQFF	TGTGCCAGCAGCTTAGAAGCAGGGTGGACCTACAATGAGCAGTTCTTC
NA	NA	TRBV6-5	TRBJ2-7	CASSYSNHYEQYF	TGTGCCAGCAGTTACTCGAACCACTACGAGCAGTACTTC
NA	NA	TRBV6-6	TRBJ1-2	CASSRGANYGYTF	TGTGCCAGCAGCCGGGGGGCTAACTATGGCTACACCTTC
NA	NA	TRBV19	TRBJ1-5	CASSIQSGQPQHF	TGTGCCAGTAGTATACAGAGTGGGCAGCCCCAGCATTTT
TRBD1	NA	TRBV30	TRBJ2-7	CAWSVLQHRGRYEQYF	TGTGCCTGGAGTGTACTTCAACACAGGGGGCGGTACGAGCAGTACTTC
TRBD1	NA	TRBV5-1	TRBJ2-5	CASSPGTGRRWARETQYF	TGCGCCAGCAGCCCCGGGACAGGAAGGCGATGGGCCCGGGAGACCCAGTACTTC
NA	NA	TRBV18	TRBJ2-7	CASSPPPGYEQYF	TGTGCCAGCTCACCACCTCCCGGGTACGAGCAGTACTTC
NA	NA	TRBV6-6	TRBJ1-5	CASSDGTSSYQPQHF	TGTGCCAGCAGTGACGGGACGTCCTCTTATCAGCCCCAGCATTTT
TRBD1	NA	TRBV19	TRBJ1-3	CASNGQGVSSGNTIYF	TGTGCCAGTAATGGACAGGGAGTATCGTCTGGAAACACCATATATTTT
TRBD1	NA	TRBV14	TRBJ2-2	CASSPPGQYTGELFF	TGTGCCAGCAGCCCACCGGGACAGTACACCGGGGAGCTGTTTTTT
TRBD2	NA	TRBV7-2	TRBJ2-7	CASSLVAGFKYEQYF	TGTGCCAGCAGCTTAGTAGCGGGATTTAAGTACGAGCAGTACTTC
NA	NA	TRBV28	TRBJ2-1	CASSFGTVPLKQFF	TGTGCCAGCAGTTTCGGGACTGTACCTTTGAAGCAGTTCTTC
NA	NA	TRBV2	TRBJ2-2	CASSPRTNTGELFF	TGTGCCAGCAGCCCAAGAACGAACACCGGGGAGCTGTTTTTT
NA	NA	TRBV6-6	TRBJ2-7	CASSRTGLNYEQYF	TGTGCCAGCAGCCGGACCGGACTGAACTACGAGCAGTACTTC
TRBD2	NA	TRBV5-5	TRBJ2-5	CASSRAVAGGQETQYF	TGTGCCAGCAGCCGGGCAGTGGCGGGGGGTCAAGAGACCCAGTACTTC
NA	NA	TRBV18	TRBJ2-1	CASSPGGYNEQFF	TGTGCCAGCTCACCCGGCGGCTACAATGAGCAGTTCTTC
NA	NA	TRBV5-1	TRBJ1-4	CASSLEGSRSGEKLFF	TGCGCCAGCAGCTTGGAGGGCTCCCGTTCGGGGGAAAAACTGTTTTTT
NA	NA	TRBV6-6	TRBJ2-7	CASSYGYGEQYF	TGTGCCAGCAGTTACGGGTACGGCGAGCAGTACTTC
NA	NA	TRBV19	TRBJ1-1	CASTPGVITEAFF	TGTGCCAGTACTCCCGGCGTTATCACTGAAGCTTTCTTT
TRBD1	once	TRBV10-3	TRBJ1-1	CAISDPGQGRVTEAFF	TGTGCCATCAGTGATCCCGGACAGGGGAGGGTCACTGAAGCTTTCTTT
TRBD1	NA	TRBV14	TRBJ1-1	CASSPTWNRGLRTEAFF	TGTGCCAGCAGCCCGACCTGGAACAGGGGGCTGAGGACTGAAGCTTTCTTT
TRBD1	NA	TRBV27	TRBJ2-5	CASSLIGTGIQETQYF	TGTGCCAGCAGTTTAATTGGGACAGGGATCCAAGAGACCCAGTACTTC
NA	NA	TRBV6-5	TRBJ1-5	CASSPTGSGQPQHF	TGTGCCAGCAGTCCAACAGGTAGCGGTCAGCCCCAGCATTTT
TRBD2	NA	TRBV7-6	TRBJ2-5	CASSLGLAGPQYF	TGTGCCAGCAGCTTAGGACTAGCGGGGCCCCAATACTTC
NA	NA	TRBV4-1	TRBJ2-7	CASSQDEGVYEQYF	TGCGCCAGCAGCCAAGATGAGGGCGTCTACGAGCAGTACTTC
NA	NA	TRBV9	TRBJ1-2	CASSVAPKGEYGYTF	TGTGCCAGCAGCGTAGCCCCGAAGGGAGAATATGGCTACACCTTC
NA	NA	TRBV6-6	TRBJ1-4	CASTIGGAPNEKLFF	TGTGCCAGCACTATAGGGGGGGCACCTAATGAAAAACTGTTTTTT
NA	NA	TRBV4-2	TRBJ1-2	CASSWPGTTLGGYTF	TGTGCCAGCAGCTGGCCAGGGACGACTCTCGGCGGCTACACCTTC
NA	NA	TRBV7-9	TRBJ1-1	CASSLDPRGSEAFF	TGTGCCAGCAGCTTGGATCCCAGGGGCTCTGAAGCTTTCTTT